This entry features one T cell receptor (beta chain) sequence. The sample originates from a study of blood T cell repertoires in COVID-19. Generated by immunoSEQ multiplex PCR, the TCRdb table keeps only in-frame clones and is missing some. In the table there are about 200,000 clones, roughly 90% of which are singletons. Per the germline V gene, CDR1 is SGHTS and CDR2 is YDEGEE. With 2 bases removed from V and 8 bases from J, the gap between germline ends came to 16 bases. The CDR3 totals 14 residues. The source material was peripheral blood. The chain joins TRBV5-8 to TRBJ1-2, with D perhaps matching TRBD1 (6 bases). This sequence was found in a woman between 65 and 79 years old with acute or convalescent COVID-19. The chain's CDR3 is CASSFRTEGMGYTF. The CDR3 DNA reads TGTGCCAGCAGCTTCAGGACAGAGGGAATGGGCTACACCTTC.